Listed below are T cell receptor beta chains from one sample, sequenced in a study of beta chain features in type 1 diabetes. The data were produced by immunoSEQ multiplex PCR, yet TCRdb's version contains in-frame clones alone and is incomplete. This sample has around 340,000 clones, with 7% to 10% found just once. Specimen: central memory CD4+ T cells from blood. The receptors stem from a man aged 30-40 years with type 1 diabetes. Both conserved end residues are part of each CDR3. A D gene is named only where the DNA matches it firmly. Clone size, where shown, is once, few, many, or a class for clones that have expanded.

D | length | J | V | size | DNA | CDR3
NA | 16 | TRBJ2-3 | TRBV4-1 | few | TGCGCCAGCAGCCAAGATAAATGGTCTAGCGCAGATACGCAGTATTTT | CASSQDKWSSADTQYF
TRBD1 | 15 | TRBJ2-3 | TRBV7-2 | NA | TGTGCCAGCAGCTTAGTCACAGGGGGCACAGATACGCAGTATTTT | CASSLVTGGTDTQYF
NA | 15 | TRBJ2-7 | TRBV10-3 | NA | TGTGCAACCCTCTTTGCCGGGCAGGGAGGAGACGAGCAGTACTTC | CATLFAGQGGDEQYF
NA | 15 | TRBJ2-4 | TRBV6-5 | NA | TGTGCCAGCAGTCAACCCGGGCTGGGGATGGACATTCAGTACTTC | CASSQPGLGMDIQYF
NA | 13 | TRBJ1-5 | TRBV29-1 | few | TGCAGCGTTGTCACGCAGACTAATCAGCCCCAGCATTTT | CSVVTQTNQPQHF
TRBD2 | 18 | TRBJ2-1 | TRBV7-2 | few | TGTGCCAGCAGCGCCCTAGCGCCCCAAGCGGGGGGGCGGAATGAGCAGTTCTTC | CASSALAPQAGGRNEQFF
NA | 14 | TRBJ1-2 | TRBV7-2 | NA | TGTGCCAGCAGCCCCCTAGGGGGGTACTATGGCTACACCTTC | CASSPLGGYYGYTF
NA | 12 | TRBJ1-1 | TRBV5-6 | few | TGTGCCAGCAGCTTTACGACGACTGAAGCTTTCTTT | CASSFTTTEAFF
NA | 15 | TRBJ2-6 | TRBV12-5 | NA | TGTGCTAGTACTACAGGGAACTCTGGGGCCAACGTCCTGACTTTC | CASTTGNSGANVLTF
NA | 16 | TRBJ2-1 | TRBV27 | NA | TGTGCCAGCAGTCCTCGAGGACAATTCTCCTACAATGAGCAGTTCTTC | CASSPRGQFSYNEQFF
TRBD2 | 15 | TRBJ2-7 | TRBV27 | few | TGTGCCAGCAGTCCAGGACTAGCGGGTACCTACGAGCAGTACTTC | CASSPGLAGTYEQYF
NA | 16 | TRBJ2-7 | TRBV4-1 | NA | TGCGCCAGCAGCCACGGCCCGGGACCCGACTCCTACGAGCAGTACTTC | CASSHGPGPDSYEQYF
TRBD1 | 13 | TRBJ1-5 | TRBV29-1 | few | TGCAGCGTTGACAGGGGGGACGATCAGCCCCAGCATTTT | CSVDRGDDQPQHF
TRBD1 | 15 | TRBJ1-1 | TRBV7-2 | NA | TGTGCCAGCAGCCCGAGGACAGGGATGAACACTGAAGCTTTCTTT | CASSPRTGMNTEAFF
TRBD1 | 19 | TRBJ2-4 | TRBV10-2 | few | TGCGCCAGCAGGGATACGGGACAGGGGGCAATGATTTCCAAAAACATTCAGTACTTC | CASRDTGQGAMISKNIQYF
TRBD1 | 13 | TRBJ2-3 | TRBV6-6 | few | TGTGCCAGCGGTGACAGGGGCACAGATACGCAGTATTTT | CASGDRGTDTQYF
NA | 11 | TRBJ2-7 | TRBV7-2 | NA | TGTGCCAGCAGCTTATATGGAGAGCAGTACTTC | CASSLYGEQYF
NA | 16 | TRBJ1-5 | TRBV28 | NA | TGTGCCAGCAGTTTAAGGACTGCAGCTAGCAATCAGCCCCAGCATTTT | CASSLRTAASNQPQHF
TRBD1 | 14 | TRBJ1-1 | TRBV9 | NA | TGTGCCAGCAGCGTAGGATCAGGGGGAACTGAAGCTTTCTTT | CASSVGSGGTEAFF
NA | 16 | TRBJ1-6 | TRBV5-1 | few | TGCGCCAGCAGCTTGGATAGTGGACCCGGGAATTCACCCCTCCACTTT | CASSLDSGPGNSPLHF
NA | 14 | TRBJ2-5 | TRBV5-6 | few | TGTGCCAGCAGCCGTACAGGTCCTGGAGAGACCCAGTACTTC | CASSRTGPGETQYF
NA | 10 | TRBJ2-1 | TRBV20-1 | NA | TGCAGTGCTTACCTCAATGAGCAGTTCTTC | CSAYLNEQFF
NA | 13 | TRBJ1-1 | TRBV2 | NA | TGTGCCAGCAGGCCCGACAGTAACACTGAAGCTTTCTTT | CASRPDSNTEAFF
NA | 13 | TRBJ1-5 | TRBV2 | NA | TGTGCCAGCAGTGCCGACACCAATCAGCCCCAGCATTTT | CASSADTNQPQHF
NA | 13 | TRBJ2-2 | TRBV28 | few | TGTGCCAGCAGTTTAGTTCGCACCGGGGAGCTGTTTTTT | CASSLVRTGELFF
NA | 12 | TRBJ2-7 | TRBV7-8 | few | TGTGCCAGCAGCTTAGCGATCTACGAGCAGTACTTC | CASSLAIYEQYF
NA | 14 | TRBJ1-2 | TRBV5-4 | few | TGTGCCAGCAGGCGCCGGGACGTCGACGGAGGCTACACCTTC | CASRRRDVDGGYTF
NA | 14 | TRBJ2-5 | TRBV14 | NA | TGTGCCAGCAGCCCACTCGACGCACAAGAGACCCAGTACTTC | CASSPLDAQETQYF
NA | 11 | TRBJ1-1 | TRBV20-1 | few | TGCAGTGCTAGATGGCTCACTGAAGCTTTCTTT | CSARWLTEAFF
NA | 13 | TRBJ1-1 | TRBV25-1 | few | TGTGCCAGCAGTGAATCCGGGTACACTGAAGCTTTCTTT | CASSESGYTEAFF
NA | 15 | TRBJ2-4 | TRBV28 | many | TGTGCCAGCAGTTCCCATACCGGGGTCAAAAACATTCAGTACTTC | CASSSHTGVKNIQYF
NA | 14 | TRBJ2-3 | TRBV11-2 | NA | TGTGCCAGCAGCTTAGTTTCGGTCACAGATACGCAGTATTTT | CASSLVSVTDTQYF
TRBD1 | 16 | TRBJ1-4 | TRBV11-2 | few | TGTGCCAGCAGCAACCCACAGGGGGCGACTAATGAAAAACTGTTTTTT | CASSNPQGATNEKLFF
TRBD1 | 17 | TRBJ1-5 | TRBV27 | NA | TGTGCCAGCAGTTCAGCAACCGGGACAGGACAAAAGCAGCCCCAGCATTTT | CASSSATGTGQKQPQHF
TRBD1 | 14 | TRBJ1-1 | TRBV27 | few | TGTGCCAGCAGTTGGACAGGGGTGGAGACTGAAGCTTTCTTT | CASSWTGVETEAFF
TRBD2 | 13 | TRBJ2-1 | TRBV13 | few | TGTGCCAGCAGCTTGACTAGCGGGGATGAGCAGTTCTTC | CASSLTSGDEQFF
TRBD1 | 16 | TRBJ1-4 | TRBV6-6 | NA | TGTGCCAGCAGTTACTTGGCGGGACAGGGGAATGAAAAACTGTTTTTT | CASSYLAGQGNEKLFF
NA | 13 | TRBJ2-7 | TRBV2 | many | TGTGCCAGCGGAGGGACTGGCACCTACGAGCAGTACTTC | CASGGTGTYEQYF
NA | 13 | TRBJ2-1 | TRBV7-2 | many | TGTGCCAGCAGCCATGAGCTAGTGAATGAGCAGTTCTTC | CASSHELVNEQFF
NA | 15 | TRBJ1-2 | TRBV4-1 | few | TGCGCCAGCAGCCAAGAAGAAGCAGGGCGGAGCGGCTACACCTTC | CASSQEEAGRSGYTF
NA | 15 | TRBJ1-1 | TRBV7-2 | few | TGTGCCAGCAGCCCGGGGTTCAGCTCGAACACTGAAGCTTTCTTT | CASSPGFSSNTEAFF
NA | 15 | TRBJ2-3 | TRBV7-2 | few | TGTGCCAGCAGTTCTGGAGACACATTCACAGATACGCAGTATTTT | CASSSGDTFTDTQYF
NA | 14 | TRBJ2-2 | TRBV7-2 | NA | TGTGCCAGCAGCTTCAGGGTTGACACCGGGGAGCTGTTTTTT | CASSFRVDTGELFF
NA | 12 | TRBJ2-3 | TRBV9 | NA | TGTGCCAGCAGCACGGGGGTAGATACGCAGTATTTT | CASSTGVDTQYF
NA | 17 | TRBJ2-6 | TRBV18 | many | TGTGCCAGCTCGCCAAATCAGGGATACTCTGGGGCCAACGTCCTGACTTTC | CASSPNQGYSGANVLTF
NA | 11 | TRBJ2-5 | TRBV20-1 | few | TGCAGTGCCTGGAGGGAGGAGACCCAGTACTTC | CSAWREETQYF
NA | 13 | TRBJ2-7 | TRBV2 | NA | TGTGCCAGCAGGGGGTTCCGGGCGTACGAGCAGTACTTC | CASRGFRAYEQYF
NA | 12 | TRBJ1-2 | TRBV4-1 | few | TGCGCCAGCAGCCAAGAGCACTATGGCTACACCTTC | CASSQEHYGYTF